These 19 T cell receptor beta chains came from one sample sequenced in a study of T cell responses to AZD1222 COVID-19 vaccine. Method: immunoSEQ multiplex PCR; TCRdb's copy keeps in-frame clones and lacks some. The sample records around 130,000 clones, more than 85% being singletons. The source material was peripheral blood, sampled on day 0 of AZD1222 vaccination. These receptor sequences come from an adult in good health.

V is TRBV24-1 and J is TRBJ2-1; 7 positions match TRBD2. The CDR3 totals 14 residues. Unmatched junction bases numbered 4, after V lost 7 bases and J lost 2 bases. The germline V gene encodes CDR1 KGHDR and CDR2 SFDVKD. The CDR3 bases are TGTGCCACCAGCGCAGCGGGGCCCTACAATGAGCAGTTCTTC. The encoded protein is CATSAAGPYNEQFF.

This chain connects TRBV9 to TRBJ2-2; no definite D call. The CDR3 covers 13 residues. CDR1 is SGDLS, CDR2 YYNGEE, per germline. Trimming left V 2 bases short and J 8 bases short, with 10 bases between. CDR3 residues: CASSVSLDGELFF. The CDR3 region has the DNA TGTGCCAGCAGCGTGTCATTAGATGGGGAGCTGTTTTTT.

This clone occurred once. The chain links TRBV10-3 to TRBJ2-2; a weak D match, TRBD1 (5 bases). In germline, CDR1 is ENHRY, CDR2 SYGVKD. This CDR3 is built from 15 residues. V lost 3 bases, J lost 5 bases, and 13 bases lay in between. In DNA form, the CDR3 reads TGTGCCATCAGTGAAGGGGTCTTTCTTACCGGGGAGCTGTTTTTT. It codes for CAISEGVFLTGELFF.

The chain uses TRBV27 and TRBJ1-6; no definite D call. The CDR3 totals 18 residues. The V gene lost 1 base and the J gene lost 10 bases, with 23 bases spanning the gap. CDR1 is MNHEY and CDR2 is SMNVEV in the germline V gene (reference sequence). The CDR3 DNA reads as TGTGCCAGCAGTTTATTATTCGCGGGAACAGTTCAGAACTCACCCCTCCACTTT. This sequence encodes CASSLLFAGTVQNSPLHF.

This chain uses TRBV14 with TRBJ2-7; D not certain. This CDR3 spans 14 amino acids. Germline CDR1 is SGHDN and CDR2 is FVKESK. V was clipped by 0 bases and J by 1 base, with 7 bases between them. The CDR3 bases are TGTGCCAGCAGCCAAGATGCTAGTTCCTACGAGCAGTACTTC. This translates into CASSQDASSYEQYF.

The chain recombines TRBV5-1 with TRBJ1-4; 8 bases align to TRBD1. CDR3 length: 14 residues. Germline CDR1 and CDR2: SGHRS and YFSETQ. V shed 3 bases and J 5 bases; nucleotides not matched to a gene: 3. CDR3 in amino acids: CASSSWTGNEKLFF. CDR3 bases: TGCGCCAGCAGCTCCTGGACAGGGAATGAAAAACTGTTTTTT.

The rearrangement links TRBV7-2 to TRBJ2-3, with D tentatively TRBD1 or TRBD2 (6 bases each). The CDR3 is 15 residues long. From germline, CDR1 is SGHTA and CDR2 FQGNSA. Trimming removed 5 bases at V and 2 bases at J, with 14 bases between. The CDR3 here is CASSLGAGTTDTQYF. CDR3 in DNA: TGTGCCAGCAGCCTGGGGGCGGGGACCACAGATACGCAGTATTTT.

CDR3 DNA sequence: TGTGCCTGGAGCGAACAGGGGTACGAGCAGTACTTC. It is translated as CAWSEQGYEQYF. The genes are TRBV30 and TRBJ2-7; TRBD1 aligns across 7 bases. The V gene's germline CDR1 is GTSNPN and CDR2 SVGIG (reference sequence). V lost 3 bases to trimming and J lost 4 bases; unmatched junction nucleotides: 3. CDR3 length equals 12 residues.

This chain joins TRBV19 and TRBJ2-1; no reliable D call. This CDR3 has 17 residues. V dropped 3 bases and J dropped 9 bases, with 24 bases sitting between them. Germline CDR1 is LNHDA and CDR2 is SQIVND (reference sequence). DNA for the CDR3: TGTGCCAGTAGTATTGGGCGACTTCGACGAGGCACTATTGAGCAGTTCTTC. It yields the protein CASSIGRLRRGTIEQFF.

The V and J genes are TRBV11-2 and TRBJ1-6; 8 bases agree with TRBD1. The CDR3 contains 17 residues. Germline V gives CDR1 SGHAT, CDR2 FQNNGV. J gave up 6 bases and V 2 bases, and 9 bases lay outside the gene matches. Here the CDR3 reads CASSLPKTGAGNSPLHF. In DNA, the CDR3 is TGTGCCAGCAGCTTACCTAAGACAGGGGCGGGTAATTCACCCCTCCACTTT.

V is TRBV28 and J is TRBJ2-5, with 8 bases lining up with TRBD1. Unmatched junction bases numbered 8, after V lost 3 bases and J lost 5 bases. CDR3 size: 15 residues. Per the germline V gene, CDR1 is MDHEN and CDR2 is SYDVKM. CDR3 loop: CASSFPPGGRETQYF. The CDR3 DNA reads as TGTGCCAGCAGTTTCCCTCCAGGGGGCCGGGAGACCCAGTACTTC.

V usage is TRBV4-2 and J usage is TRBJ1-5, with TRBD1 as a possible D gene (5 bases). Germline-derived CDR1 and CDR2 are LGHNA and YNFKEQ. The germline V and J ends were trimmed by 3 bases and 7 bases, with 10 bases remaining between them. CDR3 length: 13 residues. The CDR3 DNA sequence: TGTGCCAGCAGCCAGGGAGGGGACCAGCCCCAGCATTTT. Amino acid sequence: CASSQGGDQPQHF.

The chain joins TRBV28 to TRBJ1-3; D may be TRBD1 (6 bases). Trimming took off 7 bases at V and 2 bases at J, with 12 bases between the two ends. The CDR3 contains 14 residues. The V gene's germline CDR1 is MDHEN and CDR2 SYDVKM. CDR3 in amino acids: CASIDDRPGNTIYF. The CDR3 DNA sequence: TGTGCCAGCATTGACGACAGGCCTGGAAACACCATATATTTT. The whole variable domain, remainder taken from reference TRBV28 and TRBJ1-3, is DVKVTQSSRYLVKRTGEKVFLECVQDMDHENMFWYRQDPGLGLRLIYFSYDVKMKEKGDIPEGYSVSREKKERFSLILESASTNQTSMYLCASIDDRPGNTIYFGEGSWLTVV.

The chain joins TRBV5-1 to TRBJ2-1, with D possibly matching TRBD1 (6 bases). This CDR3 is 15 amino acids long. Germline V gives CDR1 SGHRS, CDR2 YFSETQ. Trimming cost V 0 bases and J 8 bases, with 15 bases left between them. The CDR3 loop is CASSLGGGQNYEQFF. The CDR3, as DNA: TGCGCCAGCAGCTTGGGAGGTGGACAGAACTATGAGCAGTTCTTC.

As concerns this clone: The DNA is omitted, as the CDR3 cannot be located on it reliably, and the CDR3 follows TCRdb's listing. The V gene is TRBV7-2, the J gene TRBJ1-3. Including both end residues, the CDR3 is 14 amino acids long. Germline CDR1 SGHTA, CDR2 FQGNSA. The CDR3 sequence is CASSSSGDGNTIYF.

This sequence joins TRBV7-6 and TRBJ2-3; 7 positions match TRBD2. The CDR3 totals 15 residues. Trimming at V came to 0 bases and at J to 3 bases, leaving 3 bases not matched to a gene. Germline-derived CDR1 and CDR2 are SGHVS and FNYEAQ. The CDR3 reads CASSLAGGRTDTQYF. As DNA, the CDR3 is TGTGCCAGCAGCTTAGCGGGAGGGAGGACAGATACGCAGTATTTT.

V usage is TRBV28 and J usage is TRBJ2-4; D is uncertain. V was cut by 5 bases and J by 7 bases, with 12 bases left in between. Germline CDR1 reads MDHEN; CDR2 reads SYDVKM. CDR3 length: 13 residues. CDR3 sequence: CASSRPSDNIQYF. The CDR3 nucleotides read TGTGCCAGCAGTCGACCCAGCGACAACATTCAGTACTTC.

The rearrangement uses TRBV4-2 and TRBJ1-1; D uncertain. CDR3 length: 12 amino acids. Germline V gives CDR1 LGHNA, CDR2 YNFKEQ. Trimming removed 1 base from V and 7 bases from J, with 7 bases in between. CDR3 nucleotide sequence: TGTGCCAGCAGCCAAGGTCAGCTTGAAGCTTTCTTT. It codes for CASSQGQLEAFF.

CDR3 DNA sequence: TGTGCCAGCAGCTCCCGGGGGGCTGGCTACACCTTC. Translating gives CASSSRGAGYTF. The chain uses TRBV28 and TRBJ1-2, with a weak D call TRBD1 (6 bases). CDR3 length: 12 amino acids. Germline CDR1 is MDHEN and CDR2 is SYDVKM. With 6 bases removed from V and 7 bases from J, the gap between germline ends came to 12 bases.